These 18 T cell receptor beta chains were sequenced from one sample in a study of T cell responses to AZD1222 COVID-19 vaccine. TCRdb's table, derived via immunoSEQ multiplex PCR, lists solely in-frame clones and lacks some. Counted here are about 130,000 clones, over 85% occurring once; the ten biggest clones make up more than 0.7%. This specimen was peripheral blood, taken on day 0 of AZD1222 vaccination. The source is an adult in good health.

The chain links TRBV7-6 to TRBJ1-6, with D perhaps matching TRBD1 (5 bases). V was clipped by 3 bases and J by 0 bases, with 12 bases between them. Germline V lookup: CDR1 SGHVS, CDR2 FNYEAQ. CDR3 length: 17 residues. The CDR3: CASSLVARDSYNSPLHF. The CDR3 DNA reads TGTGCCAGCAGCTTGGTAGCCAGGGACTCCTATAATTCACCCCTCCACTTT.

This chain links TRBV9 with TRBJ2-3, with 8 nucleotides matching TRBD1. The ends lost 3 bases at V and 3 bases at J; junction bases unmatched: 6. The CDR3 has 15 amino acids. Germline lookup yields CDR1 SGDLS and CDR2 YYNGEE. The CDR3 DNA sequence: TGTGCCAGCAGCGGGCAGGGGGCGAATACAGATACGCAGTATTTT. This sequence encodes CASSGQGANTDTQYF.

The rearrangement links TRBV6-5 to TRBJ1-2; D ambiguous. CDR1 and CDR2 (germline): MNHEY, SVGAGI. This CDR3 spans 12 amino acids. The V end was cut by 7 bases, the J end by 8 bases, with 14 bases between. CDR3 nucleotide sequence: TGTGCCAGCAACCCCGGGTTGCGGGGCTACACCTTC. Translating it yields CASNPGLRGYTF.

CDR3 sequence: CASSRGRGNQPQHF. The CDR3 DNA sequence: TGTGCCAGCAGCCGAGGGAGGGGAAATCAGCCCCAGCATTTT. This rearrangement joins TRBV6-5 to TRBJ1-5; maybe TRBD1 (5 bases). V was trimmed by 6 bases and J by 4 bases, leaving 13 bases between them. The CDR3 contains 14 residues. Germline CDR1 MNHEY, CDR2 SVGAGI.

The V gene is TRBV27, the J gene TRBJ2-3, with D unresolved. Germline loops: CDR1 MNHEY, CDR2 SMNVEV (reference sequence). The V end lost 5 bases, the J end lost 2 bases, and 11 bases lay between the germline ends. The CDR3 runs 14 residues. CDR3 in amino acids: CASSPFIVTDTQYF. CDR3 in DNA: TGTGCCAGCAGTCCCTTCATTGTCACAGATACGCAGTATTTT.

V and J are TRBV3-1 (or the pseudogene TRBV3-2) and TRBJ1-1; 11 nucleotides align to TRBD1. CDR1 and CDR2 (germline): LGHDT, YNNKEL (reference sequence). The junction had 7 bases not matched to a gene; V was cut back by 0 bases and J by 7 bases. The CDR3 has 16 residues. In nucleotides, the CDR3 is TGTGCCAGCAGCCAAGATCGGACAGGGGGCTGGGATGAAGCTTTCTTT. It is translated as CASSQDRTGGWDEAFF.

This clone has just one count. The V gene is TRBV30, the J gene TRBJ1-1, with 9 nucleotides matching TRBD1. J gave up 2 bases and V 5 bases, and 3 bases lay outside the gene matches. Germline assignment: CDR1 GTSNPN and CDR2 SVGIG (reference sequence). There are 13 residues in the CDR3. CDR3 residues: CAWEDRGNTEAFF. The CDR3 nucleotides read TGTGCCTGGGAGGACAGGGGAAACACTGAAGCTTTCTTT.

This rearrangement joins TRBV5-4 to TRBJ1-2; D is possibly TRBD1 (6 bases). CDR1 SGHNT and CDR2 YYREEE come from the germline V gene (reference sequence). The CDR3 is 13 amino acids. V lost 4 bases and J lost 4, with 11 bases in between. The CDR3: CASSAGHPYGYTF. The CDR3, as DNA: TGTGCCAGCAGCGCGGGACACCCCTATGGCTACACCTTC.

The chain uses TRBV4-1 and TRBJ2-5; tentative D call: TRBD2 (6 bases). Trimming took 0 bases from V and 2 from J, leaving 13 bases between them. Per germline, CDR1 MGHRA and CDR2 YSYEKL. The CDR3 loop spans 16 amino acids. CDR3 bases: TGCGCCAGCAGCCAAGAAAACGGGGGTGCTCAAGAGACCCAGTACTTC. Residues: CASSQENGGAQETQYF.

This CDR3 is CASSLGQTNTEAFF. CDR3 in DNA: TGTGCCAGCAGCTTGGGGCAGACCAACACTGAAGCTTTCTTT. The genes are TRBV5-4 and TRBJ1-1; D remains ambiguous. The V gene's germline CDR1 is SGHNT and CDR2 YYREEE (reference sequence). The CDR3 covers 14 residues. Trimming took off 0 bases at V and 2 bases at J, with 8 bases between the two ends.

The rearrangement joins TRBV29-1 to TRBJ1-2; D call uncertain. Looked up from germline, CDR1 is SQVTM and CDR2 is ANQGSEA. There are 15 residues in the CDR3. Deletions cut 3 bases from V and 0 bases from J, with 14 bases between. CDR3 in amino acids: CSVDSAGSPNYGYTF. The CDR3, as DNA: TGCAGCGTTGATTCGGCTGGCTCTCCTAACTATGGCTACACCTTC.

The chain carries TRBV29-1 and TRBJ1-5; perhaps TRBD1 as D (5 bases). CDR1 is SQVTM, CDR2 ANQGSEA, per germline. V dropped 7 bases and J dropped 1 base, with 8 bases sitting between them. The CDR3 loop spans 12 amino acids. Here the CDR3 DNA reads TGCAGCGCCGCAGGGAGCAATCAGCCCCAGCATTTT. Encoded protein: CSAAGSNQPQHF.

The rearrangement links TRBV6-5 to TRBJ2-7, with D possibly called TRBD1 or TRBD2 (6 bases each). The CDR3 has 15 amino acids. Germline V gene data show CDR1 as MNHEY and CDR2 as SVGAGI. Trimming took off 0 bases at V and 4 bases at J, with 13 bases between the two ends. The CDR3 nucleotides are TGTGCCAGCAGTTACTCGAGTCAGGGGACTTACGAGCAGTACTTC. Translation: CASSYSSQGTYEQYF.

The chain joins TRBV6-6 to TRBJ1-6; D remains unclear. Trimming took off 5 bases at V and 9 bases at J, with 11 bases between the two ends. Germline V gene sequence: CDR1 MNHNY, CDR2 SVGAGI (reference sequence). CDR3 length equals 13 residues. CDR3 nucleotides: TGTGCCAGCAGTCATCTCTTGGGTTCACCCCTCCACTTT. It translates to CASSHLLGSPLHF.

The V and J genes are TRBV7-2 and TRBJ2-5, with D unresolved. The germline gives CDR1 SGHTA, CDR2 FQGNSA. Trimming removed 2 bases from V and 1 base from J, with 8 bases in between. CDR3 length: 14 residues. The CDR3 nucleotides are TGTGCCAGCAGCTTAAGGATTCTCCAAGAGACCCAGTACTTC. Encoded protein: CASSLRILQETQYF.

This clone came up once. CDR3 DNA sequence: TGTGCCAGCAGCTTAGTGGGAGGGAGCTCCTACGAGCAGTACTTC. This codes for CASSLVGGSSYEQYF. The rearrangement links TRBV7-7 to TRBJ2-7; the match to TRBD2 covers 7 bases. J lost 0 bases, V lost 1 base, and 3 bases had no gene match. The CDR3 has 15 residues. The V gene's germline CDR1 is SSHAT and CDR2 FNYEAQ (reference sequence).

The rearrangement links TRBV9 to TRBJ1-2, with TRBD1 identical over 11 bases. The CDR3 has 14 amino acids. Germline CDR1 reads SGDLS; CDR2 reads YYNGEE. The J segment lost 6 bases and the V segment lost 4 bases, leaving 5 bases of the junction unmatched. This CDR3 reads CASSRDRGTHGYTF. CDR3 DNA: TGTGCCAGCAGCCGGGACAGGGGGACCCATGGCTACACCTTC.

This chain links TRBV18 with TRBJ2-3, with D perhaps matching TRBD1 or TRBD2 (5 bases each). Germline CDR1 and CDR2: KGHSH and LQKENI. Deletions cut 3 bases from V and 5 bases from J, with 6 bases between. The CDR3 extends over 12 amino acids. CDR3 protein: CASSPGEDTQYF. The CDR3 DNA reads TGTGCCAGCTCACCGGGGGAAGATACGCAGTATTTT.